Listed below are T cell receptor beta chains from one sample, sequenced in a study of cytomegalovirus exposure and HLA in healthy donors. Here immunoSEQ multiplex PCR was the method, and the copy in TCRdb shows in-frame clones only, minus some. Seen in this sample are around 34,000 clones; the ten most common clones hold around 1.9%. Sequencing used PBMCs. Receptors originate from a middle-aged woman in good health and CMV-seropositive. Both conserved end residues are part of each CDR3. The order of the fields is D gene, V gene, CDR3 length, J gene, CDR3 DNA, CDR3 protein. The D gene is left open where the match is weak.

d_gene: -
v_gene: TRBV30
len: 13
j_gene: TRBJ1-2
CDR3nt: TGTGCCTGGAGTGTACTGAATAGGGGTGGCTACACCTTC
CDR3aa: CAWSVLNRGGYTF

d_gene: -
v_gene: TRBV7-2
len: 14
j_gene: TRBJ2-7
CDR3nt: TGTGCCAGCAGCCGGATGGGCCAGGTCTACGAGCAGTACTTC
CDR3aa: CASSRMGQVYEQYF

d_gene: TRBD1
v_gene: TRBV5-1
len: 15
j_gene: TRBJ2-7
CDR3nt: TGCGCCAGCACCCTCTCAGGGGGCTCTCCCTACGAGCAGTACTTC
CDR3aa: CASTLSGGSPYEQYF

d_gene: -
v_gene: TRBV5-4
len: 13
j_gene: TRBJ1-2
CDR3nt: TGTGCCAGCAGCTTGGACATTAACTATGGCTACACCTTC
CDR3aa: CASSLDINYGYTF

d_gene: TRBD1
v_gene: TRBV29-1
len: 15
j_gene: TRBJ2-7
CDR3nt: TGCAGCGTTGAAGATGACAGGGCTTCCTCCTACGAGCAGTACTTC
CDR3aa: CSVEDDRASSYEQYF

d_gene: TRBD1
v_gene: TRBV7-2
len: 16
j_gene: TRBJ2-7
CDR3nt: TGTGCCAGCACCTTACAGTGGGACAGGGGGTCCTACGAGCAGTACTTC
CDR3aa: CASTLQWDRGSYEQYF

d_gene: -
v_gene: TRBV14
len: 13
j_gene: TRBJ1-1
CDR3nt: TGTGCCAGCAGCCAAGATCAGAACACTGAAGCTTTCTTT
CDR3aa: CASSQDQNTEAFF

d_gene: -
v_gene: TRBV29-1
len: 12
j_gene: TRBJ2-5
CDR3nt: TGCAGCGTCACTCGGCAGGGGGAGACCCAGTACTTC
CDR3aa: CSVTRQGETQYF

d_gene: -
v_gene: TRBV7-8
len: 13
j_gene: TRBJ1-2
CDR3nt: TGTGCCAGCAGCGTAGACAGCCTCTATGGCTACACCTTC
CDR3aa: CASSVDSLYGYTF

d_gene: -
v_gene: TRBV6-1
len: 14
j_gene: TRBJ1-5
CDR3nt: TGTGCCAGCAGTGATTGGGGGGGGCGAGGGCCCCAGCATTTT
CDR3aa: CASSDWGGRGPQHF

d_gene: -
v_gene: TRBV9
len: 16
j_gene: TRBJ2-3
CDR3nt: TGTGCCAGCAGCGTTACATCACAGGTCAGCACAGATACGCAGTATTTT
CDR3aa: CASSVTSQVSTDTQYF

d_gene: -
v_gene: TRBV4-2
len: 15
j_gene: TRBJ2-2
CDR3nt: TGTGCCAGCAGCCAAGAGCCAGGGGCGGACGGGGAGCTGTTTTTT
CDR3aa: CASSQEPGADGELFF

d_gene: TRBD2
v_gene: TRBV7-3
len: 15
j_gene: TRBJ2-3
CDR3nt: TGTGCCAGCAGCTCCAGCGGGGGGAGGGCAGATACGCAGTATTTT
CDR3aa: CASSSSGGRADTQYF

d_gene: -
v_gene: TRBV5-6
len: 13
j_gene: TRBJ1-4
CDR3nt: TGTGCCAGCAGCTTGGGACGGAGAGAAAAACTGTTTTTT
CDR3aa: CASSLGRREKLFF

d_gene: -
v_gene: TRBV4-2
len: 15
j_gene: TRBJ2-1
CDR3nt: TGTGCCAGCAGCCAGGAACTAGCAGTATACAATGAGCAGTTCTTC
CDR3aa: CASSQELAVYNEQFF

d_gene: -
v_gene: TRBV6-1
len: 15
j_gene: TRBJ2-7
CDR3nt: TGTGCCAGCAGTACCCTCGGAAGCGATCCGGGAGAGCAGTACTTC
CDR3aa: CASSTLGSDPGEQYF

d_gene: -
v_gene: TRBV19
len: 14
j_gene: TRBJ1-1
CDR3nt: TGTGCCAGTAGTATCACAGGGTTGAACACTGAAGCTTTCTTT
CDR3aa: CASSITGLNTEAFF

d_gene: TRBD1
v_gene: TRBV18
len: 14
j_gene: TRBJ2-5
CDR3nt: TGTGCCAGCTCACCGGAAGGGGGCAGGGAGACCCAGTACTTC
CDR3aa: CASSPEGGRETQYF

d_gene: TRBD1
v_gene: TRBV19
len: 17
j_gene: TRBJ1-5
CDR3nt: TGTGCCAGTAGTATTAGGGGGCCGATGGATGGCAATCAGCCCCAGCATTTT
CDR3aa: CASSIRGPMDGNQPQHF

d_gene: -
v_gene: TRBV5-8
len: 14
j_gene: TRBJ1-2
CDR3nt: TGTGCCAGCAGCTCAAGACAGACTAACTATGGCTACACCTTC
CDR3aa: CASSSRQTNYGYTF

d_gene: -
v_gene: TRBV5-1
len: 15
j_gene: TRBJ1-5
CDR3nt: TGCGCCAGCAGCTGGACCCCGGGGAGCAATCAGCCCCAGCATTTT
CDR3aa: CASSWTPGSNQPQHF

d_gene: -
v_gene: TRBV6-1
len: 13
j_gene: TRBJ2-6
CDR3nt: TGTGCCAGCCAGAACTCTGGGGCCAACGTCCTGACTTTC
CDR3aa: CASQNSGANVLTF